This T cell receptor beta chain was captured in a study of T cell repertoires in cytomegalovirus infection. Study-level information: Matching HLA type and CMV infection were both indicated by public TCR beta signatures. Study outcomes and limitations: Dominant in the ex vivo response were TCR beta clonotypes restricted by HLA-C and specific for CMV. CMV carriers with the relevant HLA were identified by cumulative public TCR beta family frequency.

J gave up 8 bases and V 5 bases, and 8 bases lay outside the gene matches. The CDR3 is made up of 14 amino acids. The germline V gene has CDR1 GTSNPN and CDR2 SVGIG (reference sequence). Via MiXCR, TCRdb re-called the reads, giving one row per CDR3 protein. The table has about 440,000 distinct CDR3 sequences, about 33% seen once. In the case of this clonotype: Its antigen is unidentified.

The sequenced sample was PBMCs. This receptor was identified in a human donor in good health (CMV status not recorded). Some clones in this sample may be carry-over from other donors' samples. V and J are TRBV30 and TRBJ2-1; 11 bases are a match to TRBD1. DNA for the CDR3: TGTGCCTGGCCCGCGGGACAGGGGGGTCATGAGCAGTTCTTC. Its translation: CAWPAGQGGHEQFF. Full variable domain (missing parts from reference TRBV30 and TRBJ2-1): SQTIHQWPATLVQPVGSPLSLECTVEGTSNPNLYWYRQAAGRGLQLLFYSVGIGQISSEVPQNLSASRPQDRQFILSSKKLLLSDSGFYLCAWPAGQGGHEQFFGPGTRLTVL.